The present TCR beta chain was sequenced within a study of T cells in Graves' hyperthyroidism and ophthalmopathy (dated by TCRdb to about 2019). Describing the broader study: Peripheral blood was sampled at the time of initial diagnosis, prior to any treatment. Following sampling, methimazole starting at 30 mg daily was given to hyperthyroidism patients, and high-dose intravenous methylprednisolone was given to ophthalmopathy patients. A discovery cohort of about 100 patients, roughly 40 with Graves' ophthalmopathy and more than 55 with stable Graves' hyperthyroidism, was used to find distinguishing TCR V-J signatures. The study also compared thyroid tissue and blood T-cell repertoires from several Graves' hyperthyroidism patients. TCR Vbeta CDR3 sequencing of around 130 peripheral blood samples (about 45 ophthalmopathy, roughly 74 hyperthyroidism and about 17 progressor patients) is reported in the paper. Prospective prediction of ophthalmopathy was tested in an independent validation cohort of some 19 hyperthyroidism patients and 17 patients who later progressed to ophthalmopathy. For training and testing, the 100 or so patients in the discovery cohort were randomly divided in a 7:3 ratio.

This clonotype appeared many times. Its antigen specificity is not known. No base-level quality is on record; no much larger clone is a single base apart. TCR beta CDR3 regions were amplified from RNA transcripts. A first-round RT-PCR of the TCR CDR3 used the HTBI primer set with the Qiagen OneStep RT-PCR kit. A second multiplex PCR round built the libraries, followed by size selection and purification. Paired-end sequencing of the libraries was performed with 100 bp reads on an Illumina HiSeq2000. For the original study's pipeline: SOAPnuke was used to process the raw data, throwing out any read that contained adapters or uncalled bases, had a mean Phred below 15, or lacked an exact constant-primer or identifier match. High-quality paired reads were merged using COPE v1.2.5, and each unique nucleotide sequence was defined as a clonotype. MiTCR v1.1 was used to align the clonotypes against IMGT TRBV, TRBD and TRBJ reference segments. The analysis included only V-J combinations with a frequency above 0.0001, which together covered more than 98% of the repertoires. The TCS score was defined as the ratio of F50 (clonal expansion) to E x V (chaos), calculated using BLOSUM62-based TCRdist between CDR3 peptides within each V-J. Welch's t-statistics and random forest reduced around 520 V-J features to 10 to 15, which were used in a naive Bayes classifier (R e1071). TCRdb reworked the public reads: Q25 trimming with fastp, MiXCR clone assembly, productive beta chains retained. Rows are unified per CDR3 protein, each entry keeping the most common DNA and genes. It is TCRdb's table, rather than the study itself, that gives the V and J calls and clone size. This sample has under 550,000 distinct CDR3 sequences in its table, and roughly 13% of those were observed once. The top ten constitute about 4.9% of the sample.

General study outcomes and caveats: In validation, the model predicted progression to ophthalmopathy with about 71% sensitivity and around 72% specificity, a median of about six months before onset. Most expanded thyroid clonotypes (frequency above 0.001) were also detected in blood, suggesting blood repertoires may reflect thyroid immune responses. A 13 V-J signature model separated ophthalmopathy from stable hyperthyroidism, with roughly 88% sensitivity and 81% to 83% specificity in cross-validation and 80%/75% in testing. Sample size was not statistically predetermined, and investigators were not blinded to group allocation.

Graves' hyperthyroidism was defined as stable when no progression to ophthalmopathy occurred over 18 months of follow-up. Hyperthyroidism patients were newly diagnosed, had a disease duration of under 2 months, and were aged 18 to 65 years. Any patient with an uncontrolled infection, another autoimmune disease, pregnancy or lactation was excluded. Diagnoses were based on clinical symptoms, serum thyroxine and TRAb, thyroid ultrasound and orbital computed tomography. PBMCs were separated from under 12 ml of fresh peripheral blood using Ficoll-Paque density gradient centrifugation. Trizol reagent was used to extract total RNA, and RNA quality was then checked on an Agilent 2100 Bioanalyzer. The CDR3 runs 14 residues from the cysteine to the phenylalanine. Kept here is only the CDR3 DNA, which spans 42 bases and is read in frame from base 1. CDR1 and CDR2 are read off the germline V gene as SGHDT and YYEEEE. V lost 4 bases and J lost 5 bases, and the count of bases not matched to a germline gene is 6.

The V and J segments used are TRBV5-6 and TRBJ2-1; the junction holds 7 bases that match TRBD1. The sequencing input was blood. This receptor was identified in a woman between 18 and 30 years old with Graves' hyperthyroidism. For the CDR3, the sequence is CASSKTGIDNEQFF. The bases are TGTGCCAGCAGCAAGACAGGGATCGACAATGAGCAGTTCTTC.